This T cell receptor (beta chain) was retrieved from a study of blood T cell repertoires in COVID-19. Overall study context: Samples of COVID-19 (acute and convalescent) were obtained from the United States, Italy and Spain.

Repertoires were generated with immunoSEQ multiplex PCR, while TCRdb's copy carries only in-frame clones and drops some. Found here are some 110,000 clones, 80% of them singletons; the top ten hold 16%. Germline CDR1 is MRHNA and CDR2 is SNTAGT. This CDR3 has 14 residues. Germline trimming cut 5 bases from V and 4 bases from J; bases unmatched to any gene: 3. This chain uses TRBV6-4 with TRBJ2-5; 11 bases map to TRBD1. The TCR was taken from a man aged 55 to 70 with active or convalescent COVID-19. The material sequenced was peripheral blood. CDR3 residues: CASSTGTGGETQYF. The CDR3 DNA is TGTGCCAGCAGTACCGGGACAGGGGGAGAGACCCAGTACTTC.